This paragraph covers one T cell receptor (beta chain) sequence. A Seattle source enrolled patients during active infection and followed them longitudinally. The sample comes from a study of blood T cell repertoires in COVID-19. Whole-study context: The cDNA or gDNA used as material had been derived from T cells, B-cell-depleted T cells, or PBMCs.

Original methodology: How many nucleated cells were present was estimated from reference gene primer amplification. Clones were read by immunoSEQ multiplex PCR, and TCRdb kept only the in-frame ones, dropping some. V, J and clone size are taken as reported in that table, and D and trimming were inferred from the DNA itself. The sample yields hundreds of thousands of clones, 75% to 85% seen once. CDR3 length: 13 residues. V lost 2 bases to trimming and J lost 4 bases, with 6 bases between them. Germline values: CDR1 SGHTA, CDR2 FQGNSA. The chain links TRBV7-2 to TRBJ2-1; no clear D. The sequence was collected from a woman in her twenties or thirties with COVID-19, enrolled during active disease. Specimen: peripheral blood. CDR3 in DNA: TGTGCCAGCAGCTTATCCAGTTACAATGAGCAGTTCTTC. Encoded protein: CASSLSSYNEQFF.